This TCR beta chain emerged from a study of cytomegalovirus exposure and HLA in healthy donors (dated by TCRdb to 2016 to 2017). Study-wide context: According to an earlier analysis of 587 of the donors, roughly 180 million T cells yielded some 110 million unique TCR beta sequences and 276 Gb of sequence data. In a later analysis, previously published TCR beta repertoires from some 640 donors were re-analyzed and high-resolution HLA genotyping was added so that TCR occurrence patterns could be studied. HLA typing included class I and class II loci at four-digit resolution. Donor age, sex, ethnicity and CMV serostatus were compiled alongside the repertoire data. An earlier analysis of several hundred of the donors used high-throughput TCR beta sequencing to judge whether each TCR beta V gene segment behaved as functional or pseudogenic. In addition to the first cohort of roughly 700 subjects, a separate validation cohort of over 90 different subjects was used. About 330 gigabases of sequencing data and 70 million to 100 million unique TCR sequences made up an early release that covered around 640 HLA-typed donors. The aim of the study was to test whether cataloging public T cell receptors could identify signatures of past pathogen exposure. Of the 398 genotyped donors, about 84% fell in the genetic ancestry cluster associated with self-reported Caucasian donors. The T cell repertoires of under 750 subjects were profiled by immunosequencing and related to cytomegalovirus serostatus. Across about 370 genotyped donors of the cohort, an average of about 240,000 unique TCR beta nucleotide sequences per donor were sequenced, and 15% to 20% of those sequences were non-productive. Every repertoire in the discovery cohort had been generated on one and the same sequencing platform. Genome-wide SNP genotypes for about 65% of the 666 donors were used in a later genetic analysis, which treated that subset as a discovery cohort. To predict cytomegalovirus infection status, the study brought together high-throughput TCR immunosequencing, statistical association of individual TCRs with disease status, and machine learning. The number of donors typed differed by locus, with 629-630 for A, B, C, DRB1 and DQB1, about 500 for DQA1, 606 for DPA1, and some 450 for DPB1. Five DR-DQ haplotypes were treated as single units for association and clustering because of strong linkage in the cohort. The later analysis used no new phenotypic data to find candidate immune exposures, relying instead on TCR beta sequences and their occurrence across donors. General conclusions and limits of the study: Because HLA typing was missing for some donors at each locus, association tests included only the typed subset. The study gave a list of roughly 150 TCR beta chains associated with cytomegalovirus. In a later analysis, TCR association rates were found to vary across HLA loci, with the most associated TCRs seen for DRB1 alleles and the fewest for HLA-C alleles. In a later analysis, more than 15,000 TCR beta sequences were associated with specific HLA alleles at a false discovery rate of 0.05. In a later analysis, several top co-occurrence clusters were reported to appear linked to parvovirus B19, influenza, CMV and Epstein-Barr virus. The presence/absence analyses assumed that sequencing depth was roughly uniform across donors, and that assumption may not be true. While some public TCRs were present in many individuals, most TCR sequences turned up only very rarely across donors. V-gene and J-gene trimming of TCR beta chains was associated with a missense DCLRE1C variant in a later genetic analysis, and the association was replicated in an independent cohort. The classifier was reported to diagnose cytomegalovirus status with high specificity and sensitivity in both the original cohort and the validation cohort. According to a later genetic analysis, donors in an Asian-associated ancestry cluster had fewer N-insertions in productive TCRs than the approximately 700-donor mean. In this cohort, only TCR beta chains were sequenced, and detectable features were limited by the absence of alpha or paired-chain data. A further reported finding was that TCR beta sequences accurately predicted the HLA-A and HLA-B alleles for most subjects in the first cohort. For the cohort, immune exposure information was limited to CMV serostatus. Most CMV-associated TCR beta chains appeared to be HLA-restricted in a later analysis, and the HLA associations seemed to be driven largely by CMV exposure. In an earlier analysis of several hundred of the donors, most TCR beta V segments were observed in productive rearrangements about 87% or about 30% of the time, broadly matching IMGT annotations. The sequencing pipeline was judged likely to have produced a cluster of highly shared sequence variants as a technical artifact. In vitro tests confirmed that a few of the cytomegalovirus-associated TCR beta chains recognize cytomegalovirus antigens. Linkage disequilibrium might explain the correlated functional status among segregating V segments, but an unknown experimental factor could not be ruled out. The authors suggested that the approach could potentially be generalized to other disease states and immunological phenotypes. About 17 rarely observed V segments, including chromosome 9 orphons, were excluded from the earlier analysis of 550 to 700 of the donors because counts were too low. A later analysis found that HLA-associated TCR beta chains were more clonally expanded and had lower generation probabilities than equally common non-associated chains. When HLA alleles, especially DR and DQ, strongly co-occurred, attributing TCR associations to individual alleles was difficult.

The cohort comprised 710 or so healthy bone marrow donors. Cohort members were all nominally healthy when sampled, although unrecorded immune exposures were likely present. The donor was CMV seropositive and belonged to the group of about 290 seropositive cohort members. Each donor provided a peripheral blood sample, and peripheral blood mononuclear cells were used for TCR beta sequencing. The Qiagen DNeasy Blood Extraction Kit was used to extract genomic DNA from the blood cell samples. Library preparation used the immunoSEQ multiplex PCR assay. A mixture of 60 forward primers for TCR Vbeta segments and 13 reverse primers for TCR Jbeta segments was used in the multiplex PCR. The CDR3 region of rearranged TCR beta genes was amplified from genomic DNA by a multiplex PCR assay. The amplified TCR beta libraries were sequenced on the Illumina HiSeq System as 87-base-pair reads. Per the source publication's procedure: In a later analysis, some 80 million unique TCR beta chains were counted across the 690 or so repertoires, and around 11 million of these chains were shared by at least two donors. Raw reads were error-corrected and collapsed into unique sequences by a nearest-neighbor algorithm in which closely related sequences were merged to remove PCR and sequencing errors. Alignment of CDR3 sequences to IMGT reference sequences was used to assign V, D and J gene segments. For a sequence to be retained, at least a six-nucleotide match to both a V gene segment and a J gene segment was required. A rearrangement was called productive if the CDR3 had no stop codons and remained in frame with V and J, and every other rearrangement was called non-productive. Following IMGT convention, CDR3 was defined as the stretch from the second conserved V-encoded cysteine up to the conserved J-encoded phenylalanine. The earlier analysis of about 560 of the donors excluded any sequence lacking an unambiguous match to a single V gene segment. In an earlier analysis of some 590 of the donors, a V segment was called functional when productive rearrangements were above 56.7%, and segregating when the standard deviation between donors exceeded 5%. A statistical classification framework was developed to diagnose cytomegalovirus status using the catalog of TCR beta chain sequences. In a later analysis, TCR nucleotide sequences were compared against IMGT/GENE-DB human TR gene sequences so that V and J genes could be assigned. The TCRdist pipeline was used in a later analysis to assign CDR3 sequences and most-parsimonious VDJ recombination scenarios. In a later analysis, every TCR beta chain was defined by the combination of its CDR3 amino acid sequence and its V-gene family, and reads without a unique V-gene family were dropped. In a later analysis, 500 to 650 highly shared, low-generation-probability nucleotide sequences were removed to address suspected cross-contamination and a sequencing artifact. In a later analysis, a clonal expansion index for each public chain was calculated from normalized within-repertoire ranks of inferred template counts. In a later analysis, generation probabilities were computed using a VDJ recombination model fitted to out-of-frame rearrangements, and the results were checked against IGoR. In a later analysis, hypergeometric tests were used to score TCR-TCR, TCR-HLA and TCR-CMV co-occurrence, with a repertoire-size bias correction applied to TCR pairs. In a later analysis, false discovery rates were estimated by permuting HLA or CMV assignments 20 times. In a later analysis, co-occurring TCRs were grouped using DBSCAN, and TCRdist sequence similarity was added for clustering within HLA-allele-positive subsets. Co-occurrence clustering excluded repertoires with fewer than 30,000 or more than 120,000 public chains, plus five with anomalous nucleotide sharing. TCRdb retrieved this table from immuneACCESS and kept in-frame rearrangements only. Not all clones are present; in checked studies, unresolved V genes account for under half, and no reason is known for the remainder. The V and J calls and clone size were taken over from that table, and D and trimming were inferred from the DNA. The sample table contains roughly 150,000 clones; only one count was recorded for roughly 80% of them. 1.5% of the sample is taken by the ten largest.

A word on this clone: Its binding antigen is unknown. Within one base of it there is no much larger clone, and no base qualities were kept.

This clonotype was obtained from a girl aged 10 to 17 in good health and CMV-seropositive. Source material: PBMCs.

The DNA sequence follows: TGTGCCAGCAGCGCCCAGGAAGCATCCTACAATGAGCAGTTCTTC. Translated, this gives CASSAQEASYNEQFF. The chain is encoded by TRBV7-2 joined to TRBJ2-1; no D gene can be assigned with confidence. The CDR3 measures 15 amino acids from cysteine to phenylalanine. The entry retains the CDR3 DNA only, 45 bases that are in frame from base 1. CDR1 and CDR2, per the germline V gene, are SGHTA and FQGNSA. The V and J ends are trimmed by 5 bases and 1 base, leaving 12 bases between them.